One and the same sample provided the 5 T cell receptor beta chains below, sequenced in a study of T-cell reconstitution after alpha-beta-depleted transplantation in children. The library targeted TCRbeta and was prepared with unique molecular identifiers. TCRdb re-called the PCR reads through MiXCR, storing one row per CDR3 protein. This table holds more than 75,000 distinct CDR3 sequences, about 25% found once. The sequences come from PBMCs, collected before TCRalphabeta/CD19-depleted stem cell transplant. The origin of the receptors is a boy aged 2 to 9 with acute lymphoblastic leukemia, due to receive a stem cell transplant.

This clonotype appeared once. The V and J genes are TRBV5-1 and TRBJ2-1, with D perhaps given as TRBD1 or TRBD2 (5 bases each). CDR1 is SGHRS and CDR2 is YFSETQ in the germline V gene. V was shortened by 1 base and J by 1 base, with 12 bases between the two germline ends. This CDR3 has 16 residues. CDR3 bases: TGCGCCAGCAGCTTGCTTGGGACGGATTCCTACAATGAGCAGTTCTTC. Translation: CASSLLGTDSYNEQFF.

The chain recombines TRBV18 with TRBJ2-4, with D perhaps matching TRBD2 (6 bases). This CDR3 spans 14 amino acids. CDR1 and CDR2 (germline): KGHSH, LQKENI. Trimming took 6 bases from V and 1 from J, leaving 10 bases between them. CDR3 coding DNA: TGTGCCAGCTCCCCGGGAGACGCCAAAAACATTCAGTACTTC. Translating gives CASSPGDAKNIQYF. The full variable domain, with the rest looked up from reference TRBV18 and TRBJ2-4, is NAGVMQNPRHLVRRRGQEARLRCSPMKGHSHVYWYRQLPEEGLKFMVYLQKENIIDESGMPKERFSAEFPKEGPSILRIQQVVRGDSAAYFCASSPGDAKNIQYFGAGTRLSVL.

This clonotype appeared a few times. The genes are TRBV15 and TRBJ2-3; unclear D gene. This CDR3 region has 13 residues. Germline V gene sequence: CDR1 LNHNV, CDR2 YYDKDF (reference sequence). Trimming pared 4 bases from V and 4 bases from J, leaving 9 bases between. The CDR3 loop reads CATSKAVPDTQYF. CDR3 nucleotide sequence: TGTGCCACCAGCAAGGCGGTCCCAGATACGCAGTATTTT.

This clonotype has a handful of counts. The chain has TRBV20-1 and TRBJ2-6, with 9 bases fitting TRBD2. This CDR3 contains 17 residues. From germline, CDR1 is DFQATT and CDR2 SNEGSKA (reference sequence). V lost 3 bases, J lost 0 bases, and 6 bases stayed unmatched. CDR3 sequence: CSARPTSGSSGANVLTF. The CDR3 nucleotides are TGCAGTGCTAGGCCGACTAGCGGTAGCTCTGGGGCCAACGTCCTGACTTTC.

This chain uses TRBV18 with TRBJ1-1; 7 bases map to TRBD1. Losses at the gene ends were 4 bases for V and 11 bases for J; bases not matched to a gene: 4. Germline CDR1 KGHSH, CDR2 LQKENI. This CDR3 comprises 11 residues. Written as DNA, the CDR3 is TGTGCCAGCTCACAGGACAGGTGGGCTTTCTTT. Protein product: CASSQDRWAFF. Full variable domain (missing parts from reference TRBV18 and TRBJ1-1): NAGVMQNPRHLVRRRGQEARLRCSPMKGHSHVYWYRQLPEEGLKFMVYLQKENIIDESGMPKERFSAEFPKEGPSILRIQQVVRGDSAAYFCASSQDRWAFFGQGTRLTVV.